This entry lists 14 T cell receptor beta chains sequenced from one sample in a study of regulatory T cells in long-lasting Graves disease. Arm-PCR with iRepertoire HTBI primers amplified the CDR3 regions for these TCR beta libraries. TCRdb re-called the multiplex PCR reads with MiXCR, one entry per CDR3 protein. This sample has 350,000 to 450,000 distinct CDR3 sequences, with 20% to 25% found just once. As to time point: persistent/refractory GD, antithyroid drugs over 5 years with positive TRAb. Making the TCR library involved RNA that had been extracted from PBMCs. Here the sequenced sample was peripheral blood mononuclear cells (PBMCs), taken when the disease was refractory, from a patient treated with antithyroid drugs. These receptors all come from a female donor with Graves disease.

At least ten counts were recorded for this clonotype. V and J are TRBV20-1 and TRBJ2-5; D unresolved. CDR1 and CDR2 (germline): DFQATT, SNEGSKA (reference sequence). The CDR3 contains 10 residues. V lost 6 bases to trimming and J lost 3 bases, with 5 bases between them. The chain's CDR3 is CSATEETQYF. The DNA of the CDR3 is TGCAGTGCGACTGAAGAGACCCAGTACTTC.

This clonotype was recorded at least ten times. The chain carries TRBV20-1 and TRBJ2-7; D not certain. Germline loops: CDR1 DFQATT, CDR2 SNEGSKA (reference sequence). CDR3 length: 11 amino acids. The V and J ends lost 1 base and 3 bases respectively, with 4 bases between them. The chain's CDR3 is CSARGFYEQYF. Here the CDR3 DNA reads TGCAGTGCTAGAGGCTTCTACGAGCAGTACTTC.

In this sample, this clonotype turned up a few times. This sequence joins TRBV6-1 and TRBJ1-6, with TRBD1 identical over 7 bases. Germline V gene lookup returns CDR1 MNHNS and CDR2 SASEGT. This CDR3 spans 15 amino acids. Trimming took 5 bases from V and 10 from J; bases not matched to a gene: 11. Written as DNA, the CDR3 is TGTGCCAGCAGTCCCAAGGGACAGTTTTACTCACCCCTCCACTTT. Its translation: CASSPKGQFYSPLHF.

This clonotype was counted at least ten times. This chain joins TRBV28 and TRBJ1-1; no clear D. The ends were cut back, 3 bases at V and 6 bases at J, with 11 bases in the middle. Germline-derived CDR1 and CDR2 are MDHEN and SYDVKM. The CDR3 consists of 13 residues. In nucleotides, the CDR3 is TGTGCCAGCAGTTTTGGTGTAAGCCCTGAAGCTTTCTTT. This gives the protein CASSFGVSPEAFF.

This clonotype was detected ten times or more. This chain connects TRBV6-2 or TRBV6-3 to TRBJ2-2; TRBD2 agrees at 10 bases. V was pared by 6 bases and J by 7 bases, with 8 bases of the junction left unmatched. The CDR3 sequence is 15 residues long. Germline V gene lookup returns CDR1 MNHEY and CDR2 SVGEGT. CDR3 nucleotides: TGTGCCAGCAGCCTCGGGCTAGCGGGAGTCGGGGAGCTGTTTTTT. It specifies CASSLGLAGVGELFF.

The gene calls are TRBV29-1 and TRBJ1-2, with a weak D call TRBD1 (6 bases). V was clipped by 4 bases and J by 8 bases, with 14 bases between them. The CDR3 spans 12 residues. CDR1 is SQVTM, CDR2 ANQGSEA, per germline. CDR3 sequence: CSVVSEGGGYTF. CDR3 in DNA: TGCAGCGTTGTCTCTGAGGGGGGCGGCTACACCTTC. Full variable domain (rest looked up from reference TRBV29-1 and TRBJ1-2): SAVISQKPSRDICQRGTSLTIQCQVDSQVTMMFWYRQQPGQSLTLIATANQGSEATYESGFVIDKFPISRPNLTFSTLTVSNMSPEDSSIYLCSVVSEGGGYTFGSGTRLTVV.

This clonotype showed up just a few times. The CDR3 protein is CASSLVSRGPSGELFF. In DNA form, the CDR3 reads TGTGCCAGCAGCTTAGTTAGCAGGGGGCCGTCCGGGGAGCTGTTTTTT. The chain uses TRBV7-2 and TRBJ2-2; 8 nucleotides align to TRBD1. The CDR3 is made up of 16 amino acids. Germline V gene data show CDR1 as SGHTA and CDR2 as FQGNSA. Trimming took 1 base from V and 6 from J; bases not matched to a gene: 7.

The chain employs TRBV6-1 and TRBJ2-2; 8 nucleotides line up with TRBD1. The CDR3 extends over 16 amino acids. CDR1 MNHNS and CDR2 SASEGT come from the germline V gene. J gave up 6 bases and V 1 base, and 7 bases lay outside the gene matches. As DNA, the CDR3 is TGTGCCAGCAGTGAAGGGGCAGGGGGCTTTGCCGGGGAGCTGTTTTTT. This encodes CASSEGAGGFAGELFF.

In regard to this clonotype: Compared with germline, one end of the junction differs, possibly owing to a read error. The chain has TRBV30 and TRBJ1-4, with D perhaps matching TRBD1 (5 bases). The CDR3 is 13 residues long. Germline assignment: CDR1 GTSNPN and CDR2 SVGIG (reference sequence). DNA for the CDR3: TGTGCCTGGAGTGATGGGGCGGGAGAAAAACCGTTTTTT. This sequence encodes CAWSDGAGEKPFF.

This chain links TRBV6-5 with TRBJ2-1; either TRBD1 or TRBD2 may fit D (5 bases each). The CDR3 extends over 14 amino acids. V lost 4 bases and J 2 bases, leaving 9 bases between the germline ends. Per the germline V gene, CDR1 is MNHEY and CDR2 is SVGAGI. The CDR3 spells CASSSRGAYNEQFF. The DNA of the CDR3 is TGTGCCAGCAGTTCAAGAGGGGCCTACAATGAGCAGTTCTTC.

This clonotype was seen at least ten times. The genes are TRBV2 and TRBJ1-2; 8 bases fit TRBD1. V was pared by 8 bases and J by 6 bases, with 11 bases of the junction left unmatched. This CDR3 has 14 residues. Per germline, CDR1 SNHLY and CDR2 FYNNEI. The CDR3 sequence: CASDGQGGLHGYTF. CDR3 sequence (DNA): TGTGCCAGCGACGGACAGGGAGGGCTCCATGGCTACACCTTC.

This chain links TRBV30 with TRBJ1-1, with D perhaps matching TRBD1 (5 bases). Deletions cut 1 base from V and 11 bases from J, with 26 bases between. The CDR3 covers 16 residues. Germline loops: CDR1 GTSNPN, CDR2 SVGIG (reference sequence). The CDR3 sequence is CAWSATQDRDPMDAFF. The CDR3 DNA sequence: TGTGCCTGGAGTGCCACACAAGACCGGGACCCGATGGATGCTTTCTTT.

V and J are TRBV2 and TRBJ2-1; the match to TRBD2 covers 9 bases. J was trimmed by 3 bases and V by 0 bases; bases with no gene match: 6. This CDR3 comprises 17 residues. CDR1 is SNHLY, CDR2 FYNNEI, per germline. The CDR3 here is CASSEAPSGNRYNEQFF. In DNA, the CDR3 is TGTGCCAGCAGTGAAGCTCCTAGCGGGAACCGCTACAATGAGCAGTTCTTC.

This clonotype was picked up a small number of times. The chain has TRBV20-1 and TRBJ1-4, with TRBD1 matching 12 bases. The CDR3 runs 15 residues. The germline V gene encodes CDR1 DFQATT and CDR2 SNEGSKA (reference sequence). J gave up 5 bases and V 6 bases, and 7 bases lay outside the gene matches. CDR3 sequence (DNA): TGCAGTGCCACCGGGGGACAGGGGGCGAATGAAAAACTGTTTTTT. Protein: CSATGGQGANEKLFF.